This TCR beta chain was recovered during a study of cytomegalovirus exposure and HLA in healthy donors. Study-wide findings and caveats: As confirmed in vitro, a few CMV-associated chains were specific for CMV antigens.

The data were produced by immunoSEQ multiplex PCR, yet TCRdb's version contains in-frame clones alone and is incomplete. The data show some 120,000 clones, roughly 90% seen once. The CDR3 covers 16 residues. V lost 2 bases to trimming and J lost 4 bases; unmatched junction nucleotides: 9. Germline V gene sequence: CDR1 MNHNS, CDR2 SASEGT. As regards this clone: Antigen unknown.

Sequencing was performed on PBMCs. The rearrangement joins TRBV6-1 to TRBJ1-2; the match to TRBD1 covers 8 bases. This TCR derives from a woman under 30 in good health and CMV-seronegative. The CDR3 is CASSETYGQGPYGYTF. CDR3 in DNA: TGTGCCAGCAGTGAAACTTACGGACAGGGCCCCTATGGCTACACCTTC.